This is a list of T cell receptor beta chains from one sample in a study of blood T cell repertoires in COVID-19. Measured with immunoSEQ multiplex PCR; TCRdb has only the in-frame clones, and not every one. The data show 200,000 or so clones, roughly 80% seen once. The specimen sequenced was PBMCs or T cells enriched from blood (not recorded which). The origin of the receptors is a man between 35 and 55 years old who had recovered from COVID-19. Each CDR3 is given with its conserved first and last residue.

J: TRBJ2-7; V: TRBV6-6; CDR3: CASSSIGQISYEQYF
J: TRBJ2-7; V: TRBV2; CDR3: CASSYTGDSEQYF
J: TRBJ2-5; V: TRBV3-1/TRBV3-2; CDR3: CASSQDEALYQETQYF
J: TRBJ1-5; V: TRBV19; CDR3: CASRKIDRGSNQPQHF
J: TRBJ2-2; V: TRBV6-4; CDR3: CASSRGQGSTGELFF
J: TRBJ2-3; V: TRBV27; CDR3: CASSLEYTGGGDTQYF
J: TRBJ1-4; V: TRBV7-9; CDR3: CASSLDLTNREKLFF
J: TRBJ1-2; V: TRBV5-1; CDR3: CASSRGINYGYTF
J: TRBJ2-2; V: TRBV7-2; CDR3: CASSATRFPNTGELFF
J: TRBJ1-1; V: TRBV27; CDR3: CASSATGGVSEAFF
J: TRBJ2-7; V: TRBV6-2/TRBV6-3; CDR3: CASSRYYEQYF
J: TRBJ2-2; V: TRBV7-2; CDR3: CASSLRPAGGPPGELFF
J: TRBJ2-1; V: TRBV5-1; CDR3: CASSLGMSTKQFF
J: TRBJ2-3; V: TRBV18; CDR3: CASSPPQTDTQYF
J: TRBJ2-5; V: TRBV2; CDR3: CASSLTSGGRPQETQYF
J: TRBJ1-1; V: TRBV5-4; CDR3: CASSLSFWGSNTEAFF
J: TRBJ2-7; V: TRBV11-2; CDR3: CASSRTRTYEQYF
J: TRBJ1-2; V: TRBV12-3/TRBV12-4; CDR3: CASSLSGGGGYTF
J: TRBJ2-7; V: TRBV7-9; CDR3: CASSLGTVGSYEQYF
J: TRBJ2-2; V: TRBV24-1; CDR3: CATSGGTGVPGELFF
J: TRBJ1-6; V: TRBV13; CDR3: CASSLGLYDSLAPLHF
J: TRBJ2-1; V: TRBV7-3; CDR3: CASSLTRQGDGTYNEQFF
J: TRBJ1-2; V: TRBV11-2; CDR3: CASSFQQGSYGYTF
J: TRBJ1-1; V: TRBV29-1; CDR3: CSVDVLGRGNTEAFF
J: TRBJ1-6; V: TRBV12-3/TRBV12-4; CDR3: CASGDSDNSPLHF
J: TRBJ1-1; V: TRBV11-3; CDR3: CASSPRQKVNTEAFF
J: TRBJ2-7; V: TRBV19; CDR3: CASHPPGSYEQYF
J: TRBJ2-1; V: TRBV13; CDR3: CASSLEGAGEQFF
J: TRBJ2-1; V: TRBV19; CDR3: CASSILAGNEQFF
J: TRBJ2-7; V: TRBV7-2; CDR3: CASSPVQASSYEQYF
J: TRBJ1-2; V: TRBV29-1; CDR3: CSVGPPAGQGFDYTF
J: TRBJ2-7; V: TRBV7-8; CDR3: CASSSNGGLYEQYF
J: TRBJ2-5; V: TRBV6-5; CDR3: CASSWDRGQTQYF
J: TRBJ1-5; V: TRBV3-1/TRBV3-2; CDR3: CASSQDFKQPQHF
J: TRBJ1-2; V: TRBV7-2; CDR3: CASSHRGGVNTF
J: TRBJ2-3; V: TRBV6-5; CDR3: CASSPTGGLTDTQYF
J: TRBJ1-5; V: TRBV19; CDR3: CASSPMRNSNQPQHF
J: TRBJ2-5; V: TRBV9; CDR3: CASSVRGNQETQYF
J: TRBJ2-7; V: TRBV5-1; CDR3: CASKPTSGGSGEQYF
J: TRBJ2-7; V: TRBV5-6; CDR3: CASSLQYPSSYEQYF
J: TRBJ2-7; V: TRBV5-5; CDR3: CASSLVLVYEQYF
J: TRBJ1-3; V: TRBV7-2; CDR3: CASSLSGGDTIYF
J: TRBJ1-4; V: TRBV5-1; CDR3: CASSSGTVNEKLFF
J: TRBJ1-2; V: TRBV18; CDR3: CASSPQTGYMNYGYTF
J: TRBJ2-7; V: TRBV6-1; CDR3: CASSEALRTSGSTYEQYF
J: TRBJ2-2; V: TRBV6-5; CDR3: CACNSRIPDTGELFF
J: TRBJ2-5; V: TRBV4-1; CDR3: CASSQFSLAAPRGQYF
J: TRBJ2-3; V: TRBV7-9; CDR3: CASSIQGMDTQYF
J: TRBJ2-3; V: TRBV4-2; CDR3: CASSQVVRQRTDTQYF
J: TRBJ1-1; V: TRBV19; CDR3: CASSIRDRVIRGTEAFF
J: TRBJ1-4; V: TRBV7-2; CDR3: CASSSRPQGVGEKLFF